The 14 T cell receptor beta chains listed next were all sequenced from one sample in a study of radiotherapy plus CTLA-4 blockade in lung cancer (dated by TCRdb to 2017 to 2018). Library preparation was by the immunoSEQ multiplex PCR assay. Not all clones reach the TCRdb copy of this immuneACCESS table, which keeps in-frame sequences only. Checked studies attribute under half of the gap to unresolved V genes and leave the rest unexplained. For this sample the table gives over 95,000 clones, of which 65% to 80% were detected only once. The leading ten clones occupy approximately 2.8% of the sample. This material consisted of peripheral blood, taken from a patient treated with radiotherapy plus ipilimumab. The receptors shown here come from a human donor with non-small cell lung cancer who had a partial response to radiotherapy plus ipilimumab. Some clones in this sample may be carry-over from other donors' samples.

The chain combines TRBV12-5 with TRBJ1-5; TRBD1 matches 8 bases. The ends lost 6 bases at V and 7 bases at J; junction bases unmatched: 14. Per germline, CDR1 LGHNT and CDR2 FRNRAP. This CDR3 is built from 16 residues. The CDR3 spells CASGRGQGSVKQPQHF. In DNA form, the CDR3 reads TGTGCTAGTGGAAGAGGACAGGGTTCGGTGAAGCAGCCCCAGCATTTT.

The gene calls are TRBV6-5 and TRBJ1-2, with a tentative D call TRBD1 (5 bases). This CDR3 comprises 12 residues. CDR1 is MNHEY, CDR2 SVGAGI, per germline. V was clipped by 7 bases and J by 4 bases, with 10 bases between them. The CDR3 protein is CASKNRRYGYTF. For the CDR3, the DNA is TGTGCCAGCAAAAACAGGCGCTATGGCTACACCTTC.

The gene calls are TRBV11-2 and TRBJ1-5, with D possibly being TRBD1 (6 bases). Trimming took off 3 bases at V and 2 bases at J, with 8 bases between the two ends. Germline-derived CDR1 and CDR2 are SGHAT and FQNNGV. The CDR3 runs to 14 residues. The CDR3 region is CASSFAGGNQPQHF. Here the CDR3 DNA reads TGTGCCAGCAGCTTTGCAGGGGGCAATCAGCCCCAGCATTTT.

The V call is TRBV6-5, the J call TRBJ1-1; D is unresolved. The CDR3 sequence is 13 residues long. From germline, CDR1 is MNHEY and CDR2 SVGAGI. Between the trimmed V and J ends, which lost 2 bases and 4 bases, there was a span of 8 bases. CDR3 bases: TGTGCCAGCAGTTACGAGGTCGGCACTGAAGCTTTCTTT. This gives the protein CASSYEVGTEAFF.

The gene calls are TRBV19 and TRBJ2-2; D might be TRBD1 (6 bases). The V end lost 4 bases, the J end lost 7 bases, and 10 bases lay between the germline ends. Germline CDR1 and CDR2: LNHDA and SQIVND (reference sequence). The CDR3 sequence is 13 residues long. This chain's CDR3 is CASSTTGNGELFF. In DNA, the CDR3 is TGTGCCAGTAGTACGACAGGAAACGGGGAGCTGTTTTTT.

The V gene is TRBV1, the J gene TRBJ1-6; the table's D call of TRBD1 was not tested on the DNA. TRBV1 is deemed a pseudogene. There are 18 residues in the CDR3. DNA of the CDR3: TGCACCAGCAGCCAAGATTTCCCAGACAGCTCCTATAATTCACCCCTCCACTTT. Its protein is CTSSQDFPDSSYNSPLHF.

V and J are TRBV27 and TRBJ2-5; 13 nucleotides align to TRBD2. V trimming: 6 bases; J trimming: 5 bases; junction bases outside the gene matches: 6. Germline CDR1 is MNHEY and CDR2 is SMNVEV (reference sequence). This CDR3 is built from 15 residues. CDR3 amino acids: CASSALAGGLETQYF. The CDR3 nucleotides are TGTGCCAGCAGCGCACTAGCGGGGGGGCTGGAGACCCAGTACTTC.

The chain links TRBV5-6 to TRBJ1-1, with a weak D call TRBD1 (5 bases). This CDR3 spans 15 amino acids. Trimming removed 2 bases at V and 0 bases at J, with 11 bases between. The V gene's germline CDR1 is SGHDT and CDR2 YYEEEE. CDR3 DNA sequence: TGTGCCAGCAGCTTTTGGGGGGGGATGAACACTGAAGCTTTCTTT. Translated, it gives CASSFWGGMNTEAFF. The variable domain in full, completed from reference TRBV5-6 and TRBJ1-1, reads DAGVTQSPTHLIKTRGQQVTLRCSPKSGHDTVSWYQQALGQGPQFIFQYYEEEERQRGNFPDRFSGHQFPNYSSELNVNALLLGDSALYLCASSFWGGMNTEAFFGQGTRLTVV.

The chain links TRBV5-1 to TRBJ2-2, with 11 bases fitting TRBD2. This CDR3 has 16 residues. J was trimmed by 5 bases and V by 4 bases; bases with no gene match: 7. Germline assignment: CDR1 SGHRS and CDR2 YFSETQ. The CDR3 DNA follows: TGCGCCAGCAGCATTACTAGCGGGAGTACTACCGGGGAGCTGTTTTTT. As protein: CASSITSGSTTGELFF.

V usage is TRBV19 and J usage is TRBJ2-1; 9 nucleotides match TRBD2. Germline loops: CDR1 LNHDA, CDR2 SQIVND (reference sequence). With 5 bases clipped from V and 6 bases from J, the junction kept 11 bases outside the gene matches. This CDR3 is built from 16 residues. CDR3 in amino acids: CASSVSTSGLVNEQFF. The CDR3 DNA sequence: TGTGCCAGTAGTGTCTCGACTAGCGGCTTAGTCAATGAGCAGTTCTTC.

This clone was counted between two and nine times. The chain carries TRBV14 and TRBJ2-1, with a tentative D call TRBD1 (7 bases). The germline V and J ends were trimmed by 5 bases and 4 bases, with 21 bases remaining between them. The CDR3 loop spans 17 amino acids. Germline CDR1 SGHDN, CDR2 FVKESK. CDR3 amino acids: CASSRLGGRRVYNEQFF. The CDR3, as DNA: TGTGCCAGCAGCAGACTAGGGGGCCGTCGGGTTTACAATGAGCAGTTCTTC.

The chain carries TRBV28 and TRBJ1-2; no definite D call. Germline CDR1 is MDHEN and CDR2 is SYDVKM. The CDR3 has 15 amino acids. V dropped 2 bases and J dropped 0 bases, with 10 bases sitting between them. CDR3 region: CASSLRSPTNYGYTF. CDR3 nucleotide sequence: TGTGCCAGCAGTTTACGGTCACCTACTAACTATGGCTACACCTTC.

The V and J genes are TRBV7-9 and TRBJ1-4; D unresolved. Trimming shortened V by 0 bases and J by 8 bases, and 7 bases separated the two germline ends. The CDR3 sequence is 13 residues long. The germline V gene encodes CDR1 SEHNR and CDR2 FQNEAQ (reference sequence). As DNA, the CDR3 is TGTGCCAGCAGCTTAGCACAGTTGGAAAAACTGTTTTTT. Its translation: CASSLAQLEKLFF.

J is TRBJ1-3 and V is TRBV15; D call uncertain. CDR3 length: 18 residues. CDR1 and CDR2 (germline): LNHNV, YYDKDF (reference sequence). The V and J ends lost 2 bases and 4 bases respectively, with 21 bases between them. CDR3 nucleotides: TGTGCCACCAGCAGATCCTACGGCGGCGGGGTGGCCGGAAACACCATATATTTT. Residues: CATSRSYGGGVAGNTIYF.